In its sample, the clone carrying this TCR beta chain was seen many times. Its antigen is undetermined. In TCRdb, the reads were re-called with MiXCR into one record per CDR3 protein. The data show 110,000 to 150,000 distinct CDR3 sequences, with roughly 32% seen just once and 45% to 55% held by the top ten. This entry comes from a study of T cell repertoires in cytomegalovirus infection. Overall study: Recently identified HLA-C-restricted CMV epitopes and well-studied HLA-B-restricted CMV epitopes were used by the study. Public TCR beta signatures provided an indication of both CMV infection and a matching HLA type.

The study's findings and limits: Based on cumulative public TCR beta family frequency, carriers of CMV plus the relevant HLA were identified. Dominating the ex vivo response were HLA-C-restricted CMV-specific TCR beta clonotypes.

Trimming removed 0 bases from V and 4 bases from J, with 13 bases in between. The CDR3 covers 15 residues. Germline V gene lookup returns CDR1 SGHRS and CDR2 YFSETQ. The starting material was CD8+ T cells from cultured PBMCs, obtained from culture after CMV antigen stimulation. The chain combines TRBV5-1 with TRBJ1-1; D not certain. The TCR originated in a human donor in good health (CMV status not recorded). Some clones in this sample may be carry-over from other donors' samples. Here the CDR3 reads CASSLGVIGGTEAFF. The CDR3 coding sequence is TGCGCCAGCAGCTTGGGGGTAATTGGCGGCACTGAAGCTTTCTTT.